The next 27 T cell receptor beta chains were all read from a single sample in a study of identical twins (dated by TCRdb to 2016 to 2017). Receptor libraries were prepared by 5' RACE. Sequencing instrument: Illumina HiSeq 2000. TCRdb ran its own pipeline on the public reads, namely fastp trimming at Q25 and MiXCR clone calling, and kept in-frame beta chains. Rows with one shared CDR3 protein collapse into an entry with the most common genes and DNA. In all, the sample holds roughly 480,000 distinct CDR3 sequences, and 24% of those were seen once. The ten largest clones take up approximately 2.9% of the sample. The sample was also reused in another study, on T cells expressing NK-cell markers.

Sample: CD4+ T cells sorted from blood. The receptors originated from a woman aged 18-35 years in good health.

The chain uses TRBV3-1 and TRBJ2-3; the D gene is possibly TRBD1 (5 bases). The CDR3 contains 14 residues. The germline V and J ends were trimmed by 1 base and 6 bases, with 11 bases remaining between them. Per germline, CDR1 LGHDT and CDR2 YNNKEL (reference sequence). In nucleotides, the CDR3 is TGTGCCAGCAGCCAAGTTCCCAGGGCGGATACGCAGTATTTT. It yields the protein CASSQVPRADTQYF.

The chain has TRBV7-8 and TRBJ2-7; the D gene could be TRBD1 or TRBD2 (7 bases each). There are 17 residues in the CDR3. V lost 2 bases, J lost 0 bases, and 17 bases lay in between. Germline V gene data show CDR1 as SGHVS and CDR2 as FQNEAQ. The CDR3 coding sequence is TGTGCCAGCAGCTTAATGAGGACAGGCGGGAGCTCCTACGAGCAGTACTTC. Residues: CASSLMRTGGSSYEQYF. The whole variable domain, filled in from reference TRBV7-8 and TRBJ2-7, reads GAGVSQSPRYKVAKRGQDVALRCDPISGHVSLFWYQQALGQGPEFLTYFQNEAQLDKSGLPSDRFFAERPEGSVSTLKIQRTQQEDSAVYLCASSLMRTGGSSYEQYFGPGTRLTVT.

This sequence joins TRBV12-3 or TRBV12-4 and TRBJ1-4, with 8 bases identical to TRBD1. V was pared by 6 bases and J by 8 bases, with 8 bases of the junction left unmatched. The CDR3 sequence is 14 residues long. DNA for the CDR3: TGTGCCAGCAGCCCAACAGGGGGTGCGGAAAAACTGTTTTTT. Its translation is CASSPTGGAEKLFF.

The gene calls are TRBV4-2 and TRBJ1-4; a possible D gene is TRBD1 (6 bases). Trimming took off 1 base at V and 13 bases at J, with 10 bases between the two ends. This CDR3 spans 12 amino acids. Germline V gene data show CDR1 as LGHNA and CDR2 as YNFKEQ. This chain's CDR3 is CASSQAGEGLFF. The CDR3 DNA reads TGTGCCAGCAGCCAAGCAGGGGAAGGACTGTTTTTT.

This clonotype occurred a few times. The rearrangement links TRBV4-3 to TRBJ2-5; 16 bases are shared with TRBD2. J lost 5 bases, V lost 0 bases, and 9 bases had no gene match. Germline loops: CDR1 LGHNA, CDR2 YSLEER. CDR3 length equals 19 residues. The CDR3: CASSQDRQGLAGGQETQYF. For the CDR3, the DNA is TGCGCCAGCAGCCAAGATCGCCAGGGACTAGCGGGAGGGCAGGAGACCCAGTACTTC.

In its sample, this clonotype was seen once. In DNA, the CDR3 is TGTGCCATCAGTGAGTCGCCTGCTACCTACGAGCAGTACTTC. This translates into CAISESPATYEQYF. The V gene is TRBV10-3, the J gene TRBJ2-7; D unclear. In germline, CDR1 is ENHRY, CDR2 SYGVKD. The V and J ends lost 0 bases and 2 bases respectively, with 8 bases between them. The CDR3 loop spans 14 amino acids.

The CDR3 region has the DNA TGCAGTGCTCGCCCGGGGCAAACCCAGTACTTC. Protein product: CSARPGQTQYF. V gene TRBV20-1 combines with J gene TRBJ2-5, with D possibly called TRBD1 or TRBD2 (5 bases each). V gave up 5 bases and J gave up 8 bases, with 12 bases separating them. The CDR3 is 11 residues long. CDR1 and CDR2 (germline): DFQATT, SNEGSKA (reference sequence).

This chain joins TRBV6-5 and TRBJ2-3, with 9 bases fitting TRBD2. The V gene end was trimmed by 2 bases and the J gene end by 2 bases; junction bases not matched to a gene: 5. The germline CDR1 and CDR2 sequences are MNHEY and SVGAGI. This CDR3 contains 16 residues. The CDR3 DNA sequence: TGTGCCAGCAGTTACGAGATAGCGGGGGCCACAGATACGCAGTATTTT. The encoded protein is CASSYEIAGATDTQYF.

The rearrangement links TRBV29-1 to TRBJ1-1; 11 nucleotides align to TRBD1. Germline CDR1 is SQVTM and CDR2 is ANQGSEA. The length of the CDR3 is 14 residues. The V gene end was trimmed by 5 bases and the J gene end by 8 bases; junction bases not matched to a gene: 10. In DNA form, the CDR3 reads TGCAGCGTTACTAACCCGGGACAGGGGGGAGAAGCTTTCTTT. Residues: CSVTNPGQGGEAFF.

The chain uses TRBV21-1 and TRBJ1-2; the listed D gene, TRBD1, was not tested against the DNA. TRBV21-1 is a listed pseudogene. This CDR3 spans 12 amino acids. CDR3 nucleotides: TGTGCCAGCATAACAGGAGTTCCTGGCTACACCTTC. This codes for CASITGVPGYTF.

This clonotype was observed a few times. This chain connects TRBV5-1 to TRBJ2-3; 8 bases agree with TRBD2. CDR3 length: 16 residues. Germline CDR1 SGHRS, CDR2 YFSETQ. V dropped 2 bases and J dropped 3; count of bases not matched to a gene: 8. In DNA form, the CDR3 reads TGCGCCAGCAGCTTCCTGGGAGCGGGAGAGACAGATACGCAGTATTTT. Translated: CASSFLGAGETDTQYF.

This CDR3 reads CASSRLIDSPLHF. DNA of the CDR3: TGTGCCAGCAGCCGGCTCATTGATTCACCCCTCCACTTT. The chain has TRBV12-3 or TRBV12-4 and TRBJ1-6; D ambiguous. The CDR3 contains 13 residues. V lost 6 bases and J lost 8, with 11 bases in between.

The V call is TRBV4-3, the J call TRBJ2-2; D possibly uses TRBD1 or TRBD2 (5 bases each). This CDR3 has 14 amino acids. V lost 1 base to trimming and J lost 3 bases, with 6 bases between them. Germline CDR1 is LGHNA and CDR2 is YSLEER. The CDR3 DNA reads TGCGCCAGCAGCCAAGGAGGGGACACCGGGGAGCTGTTTTTT. Translated, it gives CASSQGGDTGELFF.

This clonotype was detected a few times. V is TRBV10-3 and J is TRBJ2-2; 11 bases align to TRBD2. CDR1 and CDR2 (germline): ENHRY, SYGVKD. The ends lost 6 bases at V and 0 bases at J; junction bases unmatched: 3. The CDR3 sequence is 16 residues long. The CDR3 spells CAIRGTSGANTGELFF. The CDR3 DNA reads TGTGCCATCAGAGGGACTAGCGGCGCGAACACCGGGGAGCTGTTTTTT.

V gene TRBV20-1 combines with J gene TRBJ2-7, with 8 bases fitting TRBD1. Per the germline V gene, CDR1 is DFQATT and CDR2 is SNEGSKA (reference sequence). The J segment lost 3 bases and the V segment lost 0 bases, leaving 10 bases of the junction unmatched. The CDR3 runs 16 residues. CDR3 amino acids: CSARDPLNTGGYEQYF. In nucleotides, the CDR3 is TGCAGTGCTAGAGATCCCCTTAATACAGGGGGCTACGAGCAGTACTTC.

This clonotype was seen only a few times. The genes are TRBV5-8 and TRBJ2-1; 12 nucleotides agree with TRBD2. After removal of 4 bases from V and 4 bases from J, the junction contained 9 bases not matched to a gene. The CDR3 is made up of 17 amino acids. Germline CDR1 reads SGHTS; CDR2 reads YDEGEE. CDR3: CASSRLAGGPPYNEQFF. Here the CDR3 DNA reads TGTGCCAGCAGCCGGCTAGCGGGGGGGCCCCCATACAATGAGCAGTTCTTC.

CDR3 coding DNA: TGTGCCATCAGTGAGTCCCGGGTTTTAGGTGGCTACACCTTC. This encodes CAISESRVLGGYTF. The gene calls are TRBV10-3 and TRBJ1-2; no clear D gene. V was shortened by 0 bases and J by 7 bases, with 12 bases between the two germline ends. Germline lookup yields CDR1 ENHRY and CDR2 SYGVKD. There are 14 residues in the CDR3.

The table lists this clonotype with a few counts. This sequence joins TRBV12-3 or TRBV12-4 and TRBJ2-4, with a possible D match to TRBD1 (5 bases). The CDR3 has 17 amino acids. Trimming pared 0 bases from V and 3 bases from J, leaving 15 bases between. The CDR3 spells CASSLARGASGKNIQYF. CDR3 sequence (DNA): TGTGCCAGCAGTTTAGCGCGTGGGGCTTCGGGCAAAAACATTCAGTACTTC.

This clonotype has only a few counts. This chain connects TRBV12-3 or TRBV12-4 to TRBJ1-6; TRBD1 aligns across 9 bases. V shed 5 bases and J 10 bases; nucleotides not matched to a gene: 6. This CDR3 spans 14 amino acids. CDR3 region: CASSRDRGRSPLHF. CDR3 bases: TGTGCCAGCAGTCGAGACAGGGGGAGATCACCCCTCCACTTT.

This chain uses TRBV12-3 or TRBV12-4 with TRBJ2-7; D not certain. V lost 1 base to trimming and J lost 3 bases, with 7 bases between them. The CDR3 is 13 amino acids. The CDR3, as DNA: TGTGCCAGCAGTTTAGGGGATAACTACGAGCAGTACTTC. Its translation: CASSLGDNYEQYF.

The rearrangement links TRBV29-1 to TRBJ2-1, with D hard to call. Trimming cost V 3 bases and J 4 bases, with 10 bases left between them. This CDR3 is built from 13 residues. The germline CDR1 and CDR2 sequences are SQVTM and ANQGSEA. This chain's CDR3 is CSVDARDYNEQFF. In DNA form, the CDR3 reads TGCAGCGTTGACGCCAGAGATTACAATGAGCAGTTCTTC.

The chain couples TRBV6-6 to TRBJ1-2; no reliable D call. The CDR3 length is 13 residues. Trimming cost V 2 bases and J 7 bases, with 11 bases left between them. Germline assignment: CDR1 MNHNY and CDR2 SVGAGI (reference sequence). CDR3 in DNA: TGTGCCAGCAGTTACATCGGGTTGGGTGGCTACACCTTC. It codes for CASSYIGLGGYTF.

This clonotype was counted a few times. The rearrangement uses TRBV7-2 and TRBJ2-1; D perhaps matches TRBD2 (5 bases). V lost 1 base, J lost 6 bases, and 16 bases lay in between. Germline CDR1 is SGHTA and CDR2 is FQGNSA. This CDR3 is built from 16 residues. The CDR3 DNA follows: TGTGCCAGCAGCTTAGGTCAGAGTAGACGGGGCAATGAGCAGTTCTTC. Translating gives CASSLGQSRRGNEQFF.

The V and J genes are TRBV7-2 and TRBJ2-7; 9 bases match TRBD1. Germline CDR1 SGHTA, CDR2 FQGNSA. The CDR3 is made up of 15 amino acids. J gave up 4 bases and V 5 bases, and 9 bases lay outside the gene matches. The DNA for the CDR3 is TGTGCCAGCAGCGCACCCGGACAGGGGATTTACGAGCAGTACTTC. Its translation is CASSAPGQGIYEQYF.

V gene TRBV28 combines with J gene TRBJ1-5; D gene unclear. This CDR3 has 12 residues. The germline V gene has CDR1 MDHEN and CDR2 SYDVKM. The CDR3 protein is CAGGRINQPQHF. CDR3 bases: TGTGCAGGAGGACGGATCAATCAGCCCCAGCATTTT.

The J gene is TRBJ2-7, the V gene TRBV28, with D possibly TRBD2 on 5 matching bases. Trimming left V 6 bases short and J 2 bases short, with 14 bases between. The germline V gene encodes CDR1 MDHEN and CDR2 SYDVKM. The CDR3 is made up of 14 amino acids. The CDR3 nucleotides read TGTGCCAGCAGAACCTCGGGATATACCTACGAGCAGTACTTC. It specifies CASRTSGYTYEQYF.

This clonotype has only a few counts. The rearrangement joins TRBV11-2 to TRBJ2-7, with 9 bases aligning to TRBD2. The CDR3 covers 17 residues. Unmatched junction bases numbered 10, after V lost 3 bases and J lost 1 base. Germline loops: CDR1 SGHAT, CDR2 FQNNGV. Here the CDR3 DNA reads TGTGCCAGCAGCTTTGTAAAAGCGGGAGGCACTTCCTACGAGCAGTACTTC. As protein: CASSFVKAGGTSYEQYF.